Following are 23 T cell receptor beta chains from one sample sequenced in a study of blood T cell repertoires in COVID-19. Sequencing used immunoSEQ multiplex PCR; TCRdb keeps in-frame clones, though not all of them. The data contain around 230,000 clones, 86% of them singletons. Sequencing was performed on PBMCs or T cells enriched from blood (not recorded which). These receptors came from a woman aged 40 to 50 with acute COVID-19.

The CDR3: CASSLEGSTDTQYF. CDR3 nucleotide sequence: TGTGCCAGCAGCTTGGAGGGGAGCACAGATACGCAGTATTTT. This rearrangement joins TRBV5-5 to TRBJ2-3, with D possibly TRBD1 on 5 matching bases. The germline V and J ends were trimmed by 0 bases and 0 bases, with 5 bases remaining between them. The CDR3 has 14 amino acids. Germline assignment: CDR1 SGHKS and CDR2 YYEKEE (reference sequence).

The chain employs TRBV5-4 and TRBJ2-2; no reliable D call. V shed 7 bases and J shed 2 bases, with 12 bases lying between them. The length of the CDR3 is 14 residues. Germline V CDR1 and CDR2: SGHNT, YYREEE (reference sequence). In DNA, the CDR3 is TGTGCCAGCCGTGTCGTCGGTAACACCGGGGAGCTGTTTTTT. This translates into CASRVVGNTGELFF.

This chain joins TRBV27 and TRBJ2-3, with 10 nucleotides matching TRBD1. The germline gives CDR1 MNHEY, CDR2 SMNVEV (reference sequence). V shed 8 bases, J shed 2 bases, and the junction held 19 bases outside the gene matches. The CDR3 contains 19 residues. The CDR3: CASSFGLPVGTGVTDTQYF. The CDR3 DNA is TGTGCCAGCTCTTTTGGTTTACCCGTGGGGACAGGGGTCACAGATACGCAGTATTTT.

As regards this clone: The junction differs from germline at one of its ends, possibly a read error. This rearrangement joins TRBV7-7 to TRBJ2-3; possible D gene TRBD1, 5 bases. Per germline, CDR1 SSHAT and CDR2 FNYEAQ (reference sequence). The CDR3 contains 19 residues. The CDR3 nucleotides read TGTGCTAGCAGCTCACCTCAGGGTATCCGAGACCAAAGCACAGATACGCAGTATTTT. Translation gives CASSSPQGIRDQSTDTQYF.

The J gene is TRBJ2-7, the V gene TRBV12-5; TRBD1 matches at 8 bases. The CDR3 sequence is 14 residues long. With 5 bases clipped from V and 5 bases from J, the junction kept 8 bases outside the gene matches. Germline loops: CDR1 LGHNT, CDR2 FRNRAP. As DNA, the CDR3 is TGTGCTAGTGGTCCGCAGGGGGCGGGCCACGAGCAGTACTTC. Its translation is CASGPQGAGHEQYF.

This rearrangement joins TRBV5-8 to TRBJ2-1; 9 nucleotides align to TRBD2. The CDR3 totals 17 residues. Germline V gives CDR1 SGHTS, CDR2 YDEGEE. J gave up 0 bases and V 0 bases, and 4 bases lay outside the gene matches. The CDR3 bases are TGTGCCAGCAGCTTGGAACTAGCGGGTGTCTCCTACAATGAGCAGTTCTTC. Its translation is CASSLELAGVSYNEQFF.

This chain uses TRBV30 with TRBJ2-7; tentative D call: TRBD2 (6 bases). The ends were cut back, 4 bases at V and 6 bases at J, with 19 bases in the middle. The CDR3 runs to 14 residues. Germline V CDR1 and CDR2: GTSNPN, SVGIG (reference sequence). The CDR3 nucleotides read TGTGCCTGGACTCCCTGGGGGGAGTCGCCCGAGCAGTACTTC. Its translation: CAWTPWGESPEQYF.

This sequence joins TRBV7-8 and TRBJ1-5, with 7 bases identical to TRBD1. With V trimmed by 5 bases and J by 4 bases, 5 bases remained unmatched. The germline V gene has CDR1 SGHVS and CDR2 FQNEAQ. The CDR3 extends over 14 amino acids. The CDR3 nucleotides read TGTGCCAGCAGCCTAGGGGGACAGAATCAGCCCCAGCATTTT. It encodes CASSLGGQNQPQHF. The variable domain in full, completed from reference TRBV7-8 and TRBJ1-5, reads GAGVSQSPRYKVAKRGQDVALRCDPISGHVSLFWYQQALGQGPEFLTYFQNEAQLDKSGLPSDRFFAERPEGSVSTLKIQRTQQEDSAVYLCASSLGGQNQPQHFGDGTRLSIL.

The chain recombines TRBV27 with TRBJ2-1, with TRBD1 matching over 7 bases. CDR1 and CDR2 (germline): MNHEY, SMNVEV (reference sequence). The CDR3 loop spans 13 amino acids. Trimming removed 7 bases from V and 9 bases from J; junction bases left unmatched: 9. DNA for the CDR3: TGTGCCAGCATAGGGGGCTTAAACGCTGAGCAGTTCTTC. Translation: CASIGGLNAEQFF.

The V gene is TRBV27, the J gene TRBJ1-1, with D tentatively TRBD1 (5 bases). The V end was cut by 8 bases, the J end by 4 bases, with 14 bases between. The germline gives CDR1 MNHEY, CDR2 SMNVEV (reference sequence). The CDR3 has 13 residues. The CDR3 bases are TGTGCCAGCCGGGGGGGGAGGGGCACTGAAGCTTTCTTT. It is translated as CASRGGRGTEAFF.

V and J are TRBV24-1 and TRBJ2-5; 11 bases are shared with TRBD1. The CDR3 spans 15 residues. Germline CDR1 reads KGHDR; CDR2 reads SFDVKD. The V gene end was trimmed by 4 bases and the J gene end by 4 bases; junction bases not matched to a gene: 4. The CDR3 protein is CATSETGTGGETQYF. DNA for the CDR3: TGTGCCACCAGTGAAACCGGGACAGGGGGAGAGACCCAGTACTTC.

V is TRBV4-2 and J is TRBJ2-5; 7 nucleotides line up with TRBD1. V shed 0 bases and J 3 bases; nucleotides not matched to a gene: 4. Germline loops: CDR1 LGHNA, CDR2 YNFKEQ. CDR3 length equals 15 residues. The CDR3 protein is CASSQETTGEETQYF. The CDR3 DNA sequence: TGTGCCAGCAGCCAAGAAACAACAGGGGAAGAGACCCAGTACTTC.

This clone has a single count. V is TRBV3-1 (or the pseudogene TRBV3-2) and J is TRBJ2-1, with D perhaps matching TRBD2 (6 bases). The CDR3 has 15 amino acids. CDR1 is LGHDT, CDR2 YNNKEL, per germline (reference sequence). V was pared by 1 base and J by 2 bases, with 9 bases between. This CDR3 reads CASSQGIAAYNEQFF. CDR3 in DNA: TGTGCCAGCAGCCAAGGGATAGCGGCCTACAATGAGCAGTTCTTC.

The CDR3 nucleotides read TGCGCCAGCAGCCAAGTGATCCGGACAGGGGTTGAAAAACTGTTTTTT. Amino acid sequence: CASSQVIRTGVEKLFF. V gene TRBV4-1 combines with J gene TRBJ1-4, with 9 bases identical to TRBD1. Germline V gene sequence: CDR1 MGHRA, CDR2 YSYEKL. This CDR3 comprises 16 residues. V was clipped by 1 base and J by 7 bases; unmatched bases: 7.

The V and J genes are TRBV5-5 and TRBJ1-1, with 9 bases fitting TRBD1. Germline V gene data show CDR1 as SGHKS and CDR2 as YYEKEE (reference sequence). V was clipped by 4 bases and J by 4 bases; unmatched bases: 17. The CDR3 contains 18 residues. The CDR3 loop reads CASSPRTGAIEKLTEAFF. In DNA, the CDR3 is TGTGCCAGCAGCCCACGGACAGGGGCCATCGAAAAGCTCACTGAAGCTTTCTTT.

Concerning this clone itself: Since a much larger clone is just one base distant, this may be a read error. The CDR3 region is CASSLGGGNQPQHF. CDR3 DNA sequence: TGTGCCAGCAGTTTAGGGGGGGGCAATCAGCCCCAGCATTTT. This chain links TRBV28 with TRBJ1-5; perhaps TRBD1 as D (5 bases). With 2 bases removed from V and 2 bases from J, the gap between germline ends came to 7 bases. Germline values: CDR1 MDHEN, CDR2 SYDVKM. The CDR3 spans 14 residues. The full variable domain, completed using reference TRBV28 and TRBJ1-5, is DVKVTQSSRYLVKRTGEKVFLECVQDMDHENMFWYRQDPGLGLRLIYFSYDVKMKEKGDIPEGYSVSREKKERFSLILESASTNQTSMYLCASSLGGGNQPQHFGDGTRLSIL.

This clone was observed once. The genes are TRBV7-2 and TRBJ2-5; D is possibly TRBD2 (7 bases). Germline V lookup: CDR1 SGHTA, CDR2 FQGNSA. Trimming took 5 bases from V and 2 from J, leaving 21 bases between them. The CDR3 covers 17 residues. The CDR3 loop reads CASSQNMGGGLQETQYF. As DNA, the CDR3 is TGTGCCAGCAGCCAAAATATGGGGGGGGGCCTACAAGAGACCCAGTACTTC.

The gene calls are TRBV29-1 and TRBJ1-2; the match to TRBD1 covers 9 bases. CDR1 and CDR2 from the germline V gene are SQVTM and ANQGSEA. V shed 7 bases, J shed 2 bases, and the junction held 2 bases outside the gene matches. The CDR3 sequence is 12 residues long. CDR3 sequence reads: CSAGTGNYGYTF. The CDR3 DNA is TGCAGCGCCGGGACAGGGAACTATGGCTACACCTTC.

The chain carries TRBV5-1 and TRBJ2-2, with 7 nucleotides matching TRBD2. Germline V gives CDR1 SGHRS, CDR2 YFSETQ. This CDR3 has 16 amino acids. Trimming removed 2 bases from V and 5 bases from J; junction bases left unmatched: 9. The CDR3 loop reads CASSFGLNGGTGELFF. The CDR3 nucleotides are TGCGCCAGCAGCTTCGGGTTGAACGGGGGGACCGGGGAGCTGTTTTTT.

The chain has TRBV10-3 and TRBJ1-1; 9 bases are a match to TRBD1. Germline-derived CDR1 and CDR2 are ENHRY and SYGVKD. The CDR3 has 14 amino acids. Trimming at V came to 8 bases and at J to 4 bases, leaving 8 bases not matched to a gene. CDR3 nucleotides: TGTGCCATCGGACGGACAGGGGATGGCACTGAAGCTTTCTTT. This sequence encodes CAIGRTGDGTEAFF.

The V gene is TRBV6-2 or TRBV6-3, the J gene TRBJ1-5, with D unresolved. Trimming left V 6 bases short and J 5 bases short, with 14 bases between. Germline V gives CDR1 MNHEY, CDR2 SVGEGT. This CDR3 has 14 amino acids. The CDR3 nucleotides read TGTGCCAGCAGCGCGACGGGGTCTCATCAGCCCCAGCATTTT. Translating gives CASSATGSHQPQHF.

This clone was observed a handful of times. The V gene is TRBV29-1, the J gene TRBJ2-7; D not resolved. CDR3 size: 14 residues. V gave up 4 bases and J gave up 0 bases, with 13 bases separating them. Germline V lookup: CDR1 SQVTM, CDR2 ANQGSEA. CDR3 sequence (DNA): TGCAGCGTTGTGGCGAGGCTAGACTCCTACGAGCAGTACTTC. Its protein product is CSVVARLDSYEQYF.

This chain links TRBV19 with TRBJ2-1; 9 nucleotides match TRBD2. CDR3 size: 15 residues. Germline V gene sequence: CDR1 LNHDA, CDR2 SQIVND (reference sequence). V shed 3 bases, J shed 5 bases, and the junction held 5 bases outside the gene matches. CDR3 bases: TGTGCCAGTAGTATCTCGACTAGCGGAAACAATGAGCAGTTCTTC. This codes for CASSISTSGNNEQFF.